This T cell receptor beta chain was captured by sequencing in a study of graft-versus-host responses after intestinal transplantation. Overall study context: Isolated intestinal, liver-intestinal, or multivisceral transplants were what recipients had. Whole-study findings and limits: GvH clone levels peaked in circulation, and this peak was associated with early post-transplant HvG declines. Graft-donor T cell macrochimerism in patients accompanied high graft-versus-host to host-versus-graft clonal ratios in allografts.

This table comes from immunoSEQ multiplex PCR, and its TCRdb copy is limited to in-frame clones, with some not included. The table lists 130,000 or so clones, around 90% of them singletons. Remarks on this clone: The antigen is undetermined.

The CDR3 consists of 14 residues. In germline, CDR1 is SGHRS, CDR2 YFSETQ. V lost 4 bases and J lost 1, with 11 bases in between. The genes are TRBV5-1 and TRBJ1-1; D is possibly TRBD1 (6 bases). Sequenced material: unstimulated CD4+ T cells sorted from spleen or lymph node cells, taken before intestinal transplant. The sequence derives from a human donor who received an intestinal transplant. The CDR3 region has the DNA TGCGCCAGCAGCGGATTACAGGGGAACACTGAAGCTTTCTTT. Translated, it gives CASSGLQGNTEAFF.